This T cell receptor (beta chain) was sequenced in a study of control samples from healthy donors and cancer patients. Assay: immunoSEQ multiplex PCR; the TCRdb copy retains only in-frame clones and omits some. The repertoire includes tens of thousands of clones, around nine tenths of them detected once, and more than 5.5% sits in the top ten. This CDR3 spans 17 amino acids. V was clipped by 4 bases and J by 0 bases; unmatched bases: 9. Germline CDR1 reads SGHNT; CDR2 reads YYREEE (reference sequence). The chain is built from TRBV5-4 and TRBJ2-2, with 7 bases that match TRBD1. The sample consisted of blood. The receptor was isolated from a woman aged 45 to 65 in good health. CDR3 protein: CASSPTSGTANTGELFF. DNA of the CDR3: TGTGCCAGCAGCCCCACATCCGGGACAGCGAACACCGGGGAGCTGTTTTTT. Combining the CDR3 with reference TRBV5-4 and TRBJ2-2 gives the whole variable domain ETGVTQSPTHLIKTRGQQVTLRCSSQSGHNTVSWYQQALGQGPQFIFQYYREEENGRGNFPPRFSGLQFPNYSSELNVNALELDDSALYLCASSPTSGTANTGELFFGEGSRLTVL.